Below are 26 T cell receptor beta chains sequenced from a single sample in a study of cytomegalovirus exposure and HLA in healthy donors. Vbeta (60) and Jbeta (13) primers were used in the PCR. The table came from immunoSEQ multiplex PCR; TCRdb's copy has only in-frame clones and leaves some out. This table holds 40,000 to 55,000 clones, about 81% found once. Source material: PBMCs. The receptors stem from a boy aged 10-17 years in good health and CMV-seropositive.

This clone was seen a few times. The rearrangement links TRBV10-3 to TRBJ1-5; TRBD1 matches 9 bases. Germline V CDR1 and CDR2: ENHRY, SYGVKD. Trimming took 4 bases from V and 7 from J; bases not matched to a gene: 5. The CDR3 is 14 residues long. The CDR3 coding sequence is TGTGCCATCAGTGTCGACAGGGGGGGGCAGCCCCAGCATTTT. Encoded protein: CAISVDRGGQPQHF.

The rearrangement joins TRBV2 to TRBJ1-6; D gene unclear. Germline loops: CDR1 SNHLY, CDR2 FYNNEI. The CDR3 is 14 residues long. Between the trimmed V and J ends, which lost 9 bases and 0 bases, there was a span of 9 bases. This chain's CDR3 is CARADDSYNSPLHF. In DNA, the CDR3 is TGTGCCAGGGCAGATGACTCCTATAATTCACCCCTCCACTTT. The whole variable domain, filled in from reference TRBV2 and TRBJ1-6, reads EPEVTQTPSHQVTQMGQEVILRCVPISNHLYFYWYRQILGQKVEFLVSFYNNEISEKSEIFDDQFSVERPDGSNFTLKIRSTKLEDSAMYFCARADDSYNSPLHFGNGTRLTVT.

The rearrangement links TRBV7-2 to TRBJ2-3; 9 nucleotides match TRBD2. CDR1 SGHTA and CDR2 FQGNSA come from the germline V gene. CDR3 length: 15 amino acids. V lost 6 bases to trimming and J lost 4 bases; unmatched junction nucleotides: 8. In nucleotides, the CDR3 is TGTGCCAGCAGGCGTCTAGCGGGGAGACCAGATACGCAGTATTTT. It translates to CASRRLAGRPDTQYF.

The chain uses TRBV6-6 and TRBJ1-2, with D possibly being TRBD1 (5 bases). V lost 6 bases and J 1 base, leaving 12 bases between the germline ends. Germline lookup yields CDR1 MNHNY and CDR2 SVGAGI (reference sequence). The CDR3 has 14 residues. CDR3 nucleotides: TGTGCCAGCAGCCCCCTGGGGGGTAACTATGGCTACACCTTC. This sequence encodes CASSPLGGNYGYTF.

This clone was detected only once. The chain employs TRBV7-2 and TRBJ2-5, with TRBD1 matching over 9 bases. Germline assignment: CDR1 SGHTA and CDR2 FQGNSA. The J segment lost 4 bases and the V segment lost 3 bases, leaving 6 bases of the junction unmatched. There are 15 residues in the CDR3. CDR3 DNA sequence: TGTGCCAGCAGCTTCGACAGGGGGGGCGGAGAGACCCAGTACTTC. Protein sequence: CASSFDRGGGETQYF.

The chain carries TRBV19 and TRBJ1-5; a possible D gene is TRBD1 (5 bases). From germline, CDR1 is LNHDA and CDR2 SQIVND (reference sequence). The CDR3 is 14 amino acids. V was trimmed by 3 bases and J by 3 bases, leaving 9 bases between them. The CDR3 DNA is TGTGCCAGTAGTATGGGGCAGCTCAATCAGCCCCAGCATTTT. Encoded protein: CASSMGQLNQPQHF.

This chain's CDR3 is CASSTFGQGRDEQFF. The CDR3 region has the DNA TGTGCCAGCAGCACATTTGGACAGGGAAGGGATGAGCAGTTCTTC. V is TRBV27 and J is TRBJ2-1, with TRBD1 identical over 8 bases. V lost 6 bases, J lost 8 bases, and 12 bases stayed unmatched. Germline assignment: CDR1 MNHEY and CDR2 SMNVEV (reference sequence). CDR3 length: 15 residues.

The CDR3 DNA reads as TGTGCCAGCAGTGAGGGCGGGGTGAGCATTCAGTACTTC. It specifies CASSEGGVSIQYF. This chain joins TRBV2 and TRBJ2-4; D is possibly TRBD2 (6 bases). From germline, CDR1 is SNHLY and CDR2 FYNNEI. The CDR3 consists of 13 residues. The V end was cut by 3 bases, the J end by 9 bases, with 12 bases between. Based on the CDR3 plus reference TRBV2 and TRBJ2-4, the full variable domain is EPEVTQTPSHQVTQMGQEVILRCVPISNHLYFYWYRQILGQKVEFLVSFYNNEISEKSEIFDDQFSVERPDGSNFTLKIRSTKLEDSAMYFCASSEGGVSIQYFGAGTRLSVL.

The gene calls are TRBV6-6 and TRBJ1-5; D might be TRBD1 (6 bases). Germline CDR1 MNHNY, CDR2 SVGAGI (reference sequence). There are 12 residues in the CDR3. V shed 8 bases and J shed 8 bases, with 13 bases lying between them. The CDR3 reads CASFGTLKPQHF. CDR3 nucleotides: TGTGCCAGCTTCGGGACACTGAAGCCCCAGCATTTT.

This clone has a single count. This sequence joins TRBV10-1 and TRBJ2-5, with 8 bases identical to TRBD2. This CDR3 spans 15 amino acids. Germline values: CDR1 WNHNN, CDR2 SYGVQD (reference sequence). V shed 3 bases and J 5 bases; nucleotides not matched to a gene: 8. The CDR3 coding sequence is TGCGCCAGCAGTGACGGGGGGGCCGACGGGGAGACCCAGTACTTC. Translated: CASSDGGADGETQYF.

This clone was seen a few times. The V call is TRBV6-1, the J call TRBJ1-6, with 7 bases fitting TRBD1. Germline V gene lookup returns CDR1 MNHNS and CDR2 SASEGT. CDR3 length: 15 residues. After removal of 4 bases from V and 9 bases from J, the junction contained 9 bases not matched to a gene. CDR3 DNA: TGTGCCAGCAGTGTGATAGATCCAGGGGGTTCACCCCTCCACTTT. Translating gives CASSVIDPGGSPLHF.

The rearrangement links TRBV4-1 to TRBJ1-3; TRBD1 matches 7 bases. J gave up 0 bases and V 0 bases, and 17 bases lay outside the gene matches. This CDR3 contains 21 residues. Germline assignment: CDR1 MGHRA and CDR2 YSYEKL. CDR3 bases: TGCGCCAGCAGCCAAGACTCGATCACAGGGGACGTGAGGTTCTCTGGAAACACCATATATTTT. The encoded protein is CASSQDSITGDVRFSGNTIYF.

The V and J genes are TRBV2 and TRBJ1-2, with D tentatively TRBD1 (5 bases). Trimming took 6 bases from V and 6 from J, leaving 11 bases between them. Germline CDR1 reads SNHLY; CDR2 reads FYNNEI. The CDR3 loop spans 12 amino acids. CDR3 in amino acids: CASRAGSDGYTF. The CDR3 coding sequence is TGTGCCAGCAGGGCAGGGTCGGATGGCTACACCTTC.

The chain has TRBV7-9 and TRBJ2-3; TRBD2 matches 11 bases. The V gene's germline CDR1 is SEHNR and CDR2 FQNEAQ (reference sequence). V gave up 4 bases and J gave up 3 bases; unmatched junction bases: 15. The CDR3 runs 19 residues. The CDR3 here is CASSSPSFLAGGPTDTQYF. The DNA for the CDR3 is TGTGCCAGCAGCTCCCCTTCTTTTTTAGCGGGGGGGCCAACAGATACGCAGTATTTT. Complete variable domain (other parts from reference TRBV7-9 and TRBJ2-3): DTGVSQNPRHKITKRGQNVTFRCDPISEHNRLYWYRQTLGQGPEFLTYFQNEAQLEKSRLLSDRFSAERPKGSFSTLEIQRTEQGDSAMYLCASSSPSFLAGGPTDTQYFGPGTRLTVL.

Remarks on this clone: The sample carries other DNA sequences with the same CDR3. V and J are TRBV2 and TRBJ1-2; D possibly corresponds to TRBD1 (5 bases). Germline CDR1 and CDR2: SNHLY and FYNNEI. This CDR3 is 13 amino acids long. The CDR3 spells CACPGIGAGGYTF. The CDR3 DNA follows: TGTGCTTGCCCAGGGATAGGGGCCGGCGGCTACACCTTC.

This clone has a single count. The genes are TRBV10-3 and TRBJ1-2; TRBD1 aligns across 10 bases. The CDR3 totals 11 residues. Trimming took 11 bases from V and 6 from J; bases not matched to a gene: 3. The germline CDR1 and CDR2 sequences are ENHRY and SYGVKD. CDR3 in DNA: TGTGCCTTAGGGACAGGGGATGGCTACACCTTC. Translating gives CALGTGDGYTF.

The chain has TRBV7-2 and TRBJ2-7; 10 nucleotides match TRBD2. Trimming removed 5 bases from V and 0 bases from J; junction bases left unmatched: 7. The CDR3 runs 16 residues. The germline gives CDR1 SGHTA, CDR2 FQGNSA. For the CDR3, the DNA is TGTGCCAGCAGCCCCTTCTCTAGCGGGGGCTCCTACGAGCAGTACTTC. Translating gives CASSPFSSGGSYEQYF.

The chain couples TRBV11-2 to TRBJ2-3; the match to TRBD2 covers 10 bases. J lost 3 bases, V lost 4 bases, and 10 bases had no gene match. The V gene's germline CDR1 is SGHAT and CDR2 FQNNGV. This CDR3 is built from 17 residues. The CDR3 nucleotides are TGTGCCAGCAGCTCCGGTTTAGCGGGGGGAACGACAGATACGCAGTATTTT. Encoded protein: CASSSGLAGGTTDTQYF.

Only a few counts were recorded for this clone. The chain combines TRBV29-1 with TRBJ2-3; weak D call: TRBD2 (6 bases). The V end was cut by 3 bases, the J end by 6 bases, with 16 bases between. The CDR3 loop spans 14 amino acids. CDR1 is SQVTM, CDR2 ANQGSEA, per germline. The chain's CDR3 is CSVDRAGPGDTQYF. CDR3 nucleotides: TGCAGCGTTGATCGGGCGGGGCCCGGGGATACGCAGTATTTT.

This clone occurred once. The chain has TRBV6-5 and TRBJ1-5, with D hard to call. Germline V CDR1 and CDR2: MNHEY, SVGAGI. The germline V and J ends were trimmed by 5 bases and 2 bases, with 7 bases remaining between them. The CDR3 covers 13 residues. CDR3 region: CASSHGGNQPQHF. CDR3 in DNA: TGTGCCAGCAGTCATGGAGGCAATCAGCCCCAGCATTTT.

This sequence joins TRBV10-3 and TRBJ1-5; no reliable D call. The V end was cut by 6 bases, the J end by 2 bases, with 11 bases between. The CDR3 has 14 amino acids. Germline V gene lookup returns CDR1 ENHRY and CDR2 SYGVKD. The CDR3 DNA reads TGTGCCATCAGCGACTATTGGGGCAATCAGCCCCAGCATTTT. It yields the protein CAISDYWGNQPQHF.

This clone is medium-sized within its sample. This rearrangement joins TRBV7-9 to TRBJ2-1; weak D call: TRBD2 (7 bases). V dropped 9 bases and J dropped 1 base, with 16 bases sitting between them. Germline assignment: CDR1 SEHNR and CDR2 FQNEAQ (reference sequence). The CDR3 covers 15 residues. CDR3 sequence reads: CASGHGGQSYNEQFF. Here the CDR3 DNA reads TGTGCCAGTGGCCACGGGGGGCAGTCCTACAATGAGCAGTTCTTC. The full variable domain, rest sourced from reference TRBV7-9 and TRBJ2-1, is DTGVSQNPRHKITKRGQNVTFRCDPISEHNRLYWYRQTLGQGPEFLTYFQNEAQLEKSRLLSDRFSAERPKGSFSTLEIQRTEQGDSAMYLCASGHGGQSYNEQFFGPGTRLTVL.

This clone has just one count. The CDR3 DNA follows: TGTGCTAGTGGTTCTACAGGGGGCTTTGGCTACACCTTC. Translation gives CASGSTGGFGYTF. The chain uses TRBV12-5 and TRBJ1-2, with 9 bases identical to TRBD1. After removal of 4 bases from V and 7 bases from J, the junction contained 4 bases not matched to a gene. The CDR3 runs 13 residues. The V gene's germline CDR1 is LGHNT and CDR2 FRNRAP.

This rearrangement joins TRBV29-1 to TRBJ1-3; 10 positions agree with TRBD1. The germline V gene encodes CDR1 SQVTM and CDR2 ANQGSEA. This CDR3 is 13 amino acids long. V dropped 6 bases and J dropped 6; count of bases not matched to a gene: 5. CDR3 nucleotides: TGCAGCGTCATGGACAGGGGGACAAACACCATATATTTT. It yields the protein CSVMDRGTNTIYF. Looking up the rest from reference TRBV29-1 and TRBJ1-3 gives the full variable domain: SAVISQKPSRDICQRGTSLTIQCQVDSQVTMMFWYRQQPGQSLTLIATANQGSEATYESGFVIDKFPISRPNLTFSTLTVSNMSPEDSSIYLCSVMDRGTNTIYFGEGSWLTVV.

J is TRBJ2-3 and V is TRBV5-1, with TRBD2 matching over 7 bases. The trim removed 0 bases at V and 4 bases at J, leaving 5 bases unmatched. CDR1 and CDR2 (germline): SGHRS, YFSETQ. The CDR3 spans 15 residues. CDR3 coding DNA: TGCGCCAGCAGCTTGGATCGCGGGGGAGCAGATACGCAGTATTTT. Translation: CASSLDRGGADTQYF.

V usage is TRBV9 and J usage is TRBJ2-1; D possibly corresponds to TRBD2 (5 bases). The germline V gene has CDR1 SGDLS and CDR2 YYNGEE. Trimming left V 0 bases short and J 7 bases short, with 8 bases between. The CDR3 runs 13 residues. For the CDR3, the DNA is TGTGCCAGCAGCGTAGAGGGCGGGAATGAGCAGTTCTTC. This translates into CASSVEGGNEQFF.